This T cell receptor beta chain was observed in a study of monozygotic twins with inflammatory bowel disease. With the 5' RACE reads reprocessed, TCRdb shows one record per CDR3 protein and no DNA. This sample's clone table lists approximately 300,000 distinct CDR3 sequences. The authors isolated total RNA from whole blood without sorting T cells. Germline CDR1 and CDR2: SQVTM and ANQGSEA. CDR3 length: 13 residues. Material for sequencing was blood. The gene calls are TRBV29-1 and TRBJ1-1. The TCR originated in a human donor with ulcerative colitis or Crohn's disease, or a healthy co-twin of an affected twin (not recorded which). The CDR3: CSGMTNPNTEAFF.